These 21 T cell receptor beta chains share one sample of origin, sequenced in a study of T cell changes during pregnancy in multiple sclerosis. Here immunoSEQ multiplex PCR was the method, and the copy in TCRdb shows in-frame clones only, minus some. Seen here are tens of thousands of clones, roughly 94% observed once, and the top ten hold 4.5% to 5.5%. The sequencing here drew on CD8+ T cells from peripheral blood mononuclear cells, taken before pregnancy. The receptors derive from a female donor with multiple sclerosis, enrolled in a pregnancy study.

The V call is TRBV5-1, the J call TRBJ1-5, with 9 bases matching TRBD1. The CDR3 has 15 amino acids. From germline, CDR1 is SGHRS and CDR2 YFSETQ. Germline trimming cut 4 bases from V and 5 bases from J; bases unmatched to any gene: 7. CDR3 coding DNA: TGCGCCAGCAGCCTCGGGACAGGGAGTCATCAGCCCCAGCATTTT. This sequence encodes CASSLGTGSHQPQHF.

V usage is TRBV12-5 and J usage is TRBJ1-2, with 8 nucleotides matching TRBD1. CDR1 and CDR2 (germline): LGHNT, FRNRAP. J lost 2 bases, V lost 1 base, and 6 bases had no gene match. This CDR3 region has 16 residues. CDR3 loop: CASGLDPRDRNYGYTF. The CDR3 DNA follows: TGTGCTAGTGGTTTGGACCCCCGGGACAGGAACTATGGCTACACCTTC.

This clone came up once. This chain connects TRBV19 to TRBJ2-2; no clear D gene. V lost 5 bases to trimming and J lost 6 bases, with 13 bases between them. CDR1 is LNHDA and CDR2 is SQIVND in the germline V gene (reference sequence). The CDR3 length is 14 residues. In DNA form, the CDR3 reads TGTGCCAGTAGTCCCTTGTTAACAGCCGGGGAGCTGTTTTTT. This translates into CASSPLLTAGELFF.

The gene calls are TRBV13 and TRBJ2-3, with D hard to call. Trimming shortened V by 5 bases and J by 0 bases, and 9 bases separated the two germline ends. The CDR3 runs 14 residues. From germline, CDR1 is PRHDT and CDR2 FYEKMQ (reference sequence). CDR3 region: CASSLRSSTDTQYF. CDR3 coding DNA: TGTGCCAGCAGCCTCCGGAGTAGCACAGATACGCAGTATTTT.

The chain is built from TRBV10-3 and TRBJ2-5; the D is unclear. Trimming removed 2 bases from V and 5 bases from J, with 18 bases in between. The CDR3 runs to 16 residues. The germline gives CDR1 ENHRY, CDR2 SYGVKD. CDR3 bases: TGTGCCATCAGTGAGGGAGTCGTCGGAAACGAGGAGACCCAGTACTTC. Amino acid sequence: CAISEGVVGNEETQYF.

The chain employs TRBV25-1 and TRBJ2-2, with D perhaps matching TRBD1 (6 bases). The germline V and J ends were trimmed by 5 bases and 0 bases, with 10 bases remaining between them. Per germline, CDR1 MGHDK and CDR2 SYGVNS. The CDR3 length is 15 residues. The CDR3 loop is CASSSGDTNTGELFF. The CDR3 DNA is TGTGCCAGCAGTTCAGGGGACACGAACACCGGGGAGCTGTTTTTT.

This clone was found a few times. This chain joins TRBV27 and TRBJ2-7, with TRBD1 identical over 9 bases. Germline CDR1 MNHEY, CDR2 SMNVEV (reference sequence). The V and J ends lost 10 bases and 5 bases, in that order; junction bases with no gene match: 12. The CDR3 spans 14 residues. For the CDR3, the DNA is TGTGCCACCAAGTTCGCAGGACAGGGGAACGAGCAGTACTTC. Protein: CATKFAGQGNEQYF.

This chain uses TRBV7-2 with TRBJ1-5; no reliable D call. The length of the CDR3 is 15 residues. CDR1 SGHTA and CDR2 FQGNSA come from the germline V gene. V was shortened by 4 bases and J by 2 bases, with 12 bases between the two germline ends. CDR3 protein: CASSSFKGGNQPQHF. The CDR3 bases are TGTGCCAGCAGCTCGTTCAAGGGAGGCAATCAGCCCCAGCATTTT.

V is TRBV4-1 and J is TRBJ2-7, with 9 bases aligning to TRBD2. Germline loops: CDR1 MGHRA, CDR2 YSYEKL. Unmatched junction bases numbered 7, after V lost 5 bases and J lost 2 bases. The CDR3 is 15 residues long. The CDR3 spells CASSALTSGPYEQYF. CDR3 coding DNA: TGCGCCAGCAGCGCCCTGACTAGCGGCCCCTACGAGCAGTACTTC.

The chain has TRBV9 and TRBJ2-2; 7 bases are shared with TRBD2. The trim removed 0 bases at V and 6 bases at J, leaving 5 bases unmatched. The CDR3 consists of 15 residues. In germline, CDR1 is SGDLS, CDR2 YYNGEE. DNA of the CDR3: TGTGCCAGCAGCGTAGGCGGGAGCGGCGCCGGGGAGCTGTTTTTT. Protein sequence: CASSVGGSGAGELFF.

J is TRBJ1-2 and V is TRBV27, with 11 bases aligning to TRBD1. Germline trimming cut 4 bases from V and 3 bases from J; bases unmatched to any gene: 4. The length of the CDR3 is 15 residues. From germline, CDR1 is MNHEY and CDR2 SMNVEV (reference sequence). This chain's CDR3 is CASSSPGQGDYGYTF. The DNA of the CDR3 is TGTGCCAGCAGTTCGCCGGGACAGGGGGACTATGGCTACACCTTC.

The rearrangement joins TRBV28 to TRBJ1-2, with D unresolved. V was trimmed by 5 bases and J by 4 bases, leaving 11 bases between them. CDR1 and CDR2 from the germline V gene are MDHEN and SYDVKM. The CDR3 is made up of 13 amino acids. The CDR3 DNA sequence: TGTGCCAGCAGTGTCGGGAGCCTCTATGGCTACACCTTC. Translating gives CASSVGSLYGYTF.

This chain uses TRBV27 with TRBJ1-4; D may be TRBD1 (5 bases). The CDR3 extends over 14 amino acids. CDR1 is MNHEY, CDR2 SMNVEV, per germline (reference sequence). V lost 5 bases to trimming and J lost 9 bases, with 16 bases between them. CDR3 sequence reads: CASSAGTSIQKLFF. CDR3 nucleotides: TGTGCCAGCAGTGCCGGGACTAGTATCCAAAAACTGTTTTTT.

The V and J genes are TRBV9 and TRBJ2-1, with 9 bases that match TRBD2. With V trimmed by 5 bases and J by 3 bases, 9 bases remained unmatched. CDR1 and CDR2 from the germline V gene are SGDLS and YYNGEE. This CDR3 comprises 16 residues. CDR3: CASRPAGTSSYNEQFF. The CDR3 DNA is TGTGCCAGCAGACCCGCCGGGACTAGCAGCTACAATGAGCAGTTCTTC.

The chain recombines TRBV7-6 with TRBJ2-3; possible D gene TRBD2, 5 bases. The CDR3 length is 13 residues. The V gene's germline CDR1 is SGHVS and CDR2 FNYEAQ. The V and J ends lost 8 bases and 0 bases respectively, with 9 bases between them. CDR3 residues: CASRGSSTDTQYF. CDR3 in DNA: TGTGCCAGCCGGGGATCTAGCACAGATACGCAGTATTTT. Together with reference TRBV7-6 and TRBJ2-3, the CDR3 gives the full variable domain: GAGVSQSPRYKVTKRGQDVALRCDPISGHVSLYWYRQALGQGPEFLTYFNYEAQQDKSGLPNDRFSAERPEGSISTLTIQRTEQRDSAMYRCASRGSSTDTQYFGPGTRLTVL.

This rearrangement joins TRBV9 to TRBJ2-7, with 8 bases identical to TRBD1. Trimming at V came to 0 bases and at J to 3 bases, leaving 5 bases not matched to a gene. The CDR3 spans 15 residues. Germline CDR1 reads SGDLS; CDR2 reads YYNGEE. In DNA form, the CDR3 reads TGTGCCAGCAGCGTAGGGGGACAGGCAATCTACGAGCAGTACTTC. Amino acid sequence: CASSVGGQAIYEQYF.

The rearrangement joins TRBV15 to TRBJ2-3; TRBD1 matches at 8 bases. Germline lookup yields CDR1 LNHNV and CDR2 YYDKDF (reference sequence). V trimming: 1 base; J trimming: 2 bases; junction bases outside the gene matches: 2. CDR3 length equals 15 residues. CDR3 sequence: CATSRAGQATDTQYF. CDR3 sequence (DNA): TGTGCCACCAGCAGAGCGGGACAGGCCACAGATACGCAGTATTTT.

The chain combines TRBV9 with TRBJ1-1, with unresolved D. V was pared by 1 base and J by 0 bases, with 13 bases between. Germline CDR1 is SGDLS and CDR2 is YYNGEE. The CDR3 consists of 16 residues. The DNA for the CDR3 is TGTGCCAGCAGCGTAATCCCCCCAGAGGTGAACACTGAAGCTTTCTTT. Its protein is CASSVIPPEVNTEAFF.

V gene TRBV9 combines with J gene TRBJ2-7; 12 bases match TRBD2. The CDR3 sequence is 15 residues long. V trimming: 4 bases; J trimming: 6 bases; junction bases outside the gene matches: 8. The germline V gene encodes CDR1 SGDLS and CDR2 YYNGEE. The CDR3 nucleotides are TGTGCCAGCAGCACGCTAGCGGGAGGGCCAGGCGAGCAGTACTTC. Translation: CASSTLAGGPGEQYF. The full variable domain, rest sourced from reference TRBV9 and TRBJ2-7, is DSGVTQTPKHLITATGQRVTLRCSPRSGDLSVYWYQQSLDQGLQFLIQYYNGEERAKGNILERFSAQQFPDLHSELNLSSLELGDSALYFCASSTLAGGPGEQYFGPGTRLTVT.

The chain joins TRBV6-6 to TRBJ1-2, with TRBD1 matching over 9 bases. V lost 5 bases to trimming and J lost 3 bases; unmatched junction nucleotides: 7. The CDR3 loop spans 15 amino acids. CDR1 is MNHNY, CDR2 SVGAGI, per germline (reference sequence). Here the CDR3 reads CASSLNRGLYYGYTF. In DNA, the CDR3 is TGTGCCAGCAGTCTGAACAGGGGGCTTTACTATGGCTACACCTTC.

The chain carries TRBV6-4 and TRBJ1-1; the D gene is possibly TRBD1 (5 bases). The CDR3 has 14 residues. In germline, CDR1 is MRHNA, CDR2 SNTAGT. The V end lost 6 bases, the J end lost 4 bases, and 15 bases lay between the germline ends. The CDR3 here is CASRLGGAGTEAFF. The CDR3 nucleotides read TGTGCCAGCAGGCTAGGAGGGGCGGGCACTGAAGCTTTCTTT.